This record concerns one T cell receptor (beta chain) sequence. This sample was taken from a study of technical replicates of blood from several donors. Here immunoSEQ multiplex PCR was the method, and the copy in TCRdb shows in-frame clones only, minus some. Of just over 80,000 clones detected, around 94% appear once; the ten largest clones hold about 0.37%. J was trimmed by 0 bases and V by 1 base; bases with no gene match: 7. Germline values: CDR1 SGHRS, CDR2 YFSETQ. This CDR3 is built from 17 residues. The origin of this receptor is a human donor in good health. The specimen was T cells isolated from PBMCs. The V call is TRBV5-1, the J call TRBJ2-5; TRBD1 matches 9 bases. As DNA, the CDR3 is TGCGCCAGCAGCTTGTCCGGGACAGGGACCTACCAAGAGACCCAGTACTTC. It encodes CASSLSGTGTYQETQYF.